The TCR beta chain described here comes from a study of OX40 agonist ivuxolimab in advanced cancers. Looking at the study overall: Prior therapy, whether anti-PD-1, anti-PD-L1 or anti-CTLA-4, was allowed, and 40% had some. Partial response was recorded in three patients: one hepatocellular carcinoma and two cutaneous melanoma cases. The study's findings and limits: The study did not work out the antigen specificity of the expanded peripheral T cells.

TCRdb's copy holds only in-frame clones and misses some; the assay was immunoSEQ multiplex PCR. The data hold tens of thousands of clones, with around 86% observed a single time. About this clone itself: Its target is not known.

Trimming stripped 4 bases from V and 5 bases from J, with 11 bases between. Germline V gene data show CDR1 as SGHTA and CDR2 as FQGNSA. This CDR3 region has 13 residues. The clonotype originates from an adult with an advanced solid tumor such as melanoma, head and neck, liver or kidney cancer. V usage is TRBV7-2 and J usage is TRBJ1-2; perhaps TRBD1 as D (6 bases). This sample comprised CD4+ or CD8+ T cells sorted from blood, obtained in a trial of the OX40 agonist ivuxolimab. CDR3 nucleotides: TGTGCCAGCAGCTCCCGAACAGGGTATGGCTACACCTTC. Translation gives CASSSRTGYGYTF.